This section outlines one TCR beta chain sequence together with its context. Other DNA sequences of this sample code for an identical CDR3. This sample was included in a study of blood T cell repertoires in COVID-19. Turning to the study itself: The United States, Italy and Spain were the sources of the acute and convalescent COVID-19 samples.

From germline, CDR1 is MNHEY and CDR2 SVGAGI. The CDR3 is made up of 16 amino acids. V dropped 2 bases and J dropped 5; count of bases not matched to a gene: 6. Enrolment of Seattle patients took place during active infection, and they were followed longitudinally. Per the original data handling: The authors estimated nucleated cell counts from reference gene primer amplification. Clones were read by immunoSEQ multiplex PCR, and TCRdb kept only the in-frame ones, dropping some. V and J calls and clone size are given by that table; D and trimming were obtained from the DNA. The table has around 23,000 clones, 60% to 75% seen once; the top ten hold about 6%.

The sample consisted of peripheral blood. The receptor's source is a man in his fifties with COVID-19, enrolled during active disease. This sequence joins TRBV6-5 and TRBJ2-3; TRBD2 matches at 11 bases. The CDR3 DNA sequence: TGTGCCAGCAGTTACGGTCTAGCGGGAGGTGGAGATACGCAGTATTTT. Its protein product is CASSYGLAGGGDTQYF.